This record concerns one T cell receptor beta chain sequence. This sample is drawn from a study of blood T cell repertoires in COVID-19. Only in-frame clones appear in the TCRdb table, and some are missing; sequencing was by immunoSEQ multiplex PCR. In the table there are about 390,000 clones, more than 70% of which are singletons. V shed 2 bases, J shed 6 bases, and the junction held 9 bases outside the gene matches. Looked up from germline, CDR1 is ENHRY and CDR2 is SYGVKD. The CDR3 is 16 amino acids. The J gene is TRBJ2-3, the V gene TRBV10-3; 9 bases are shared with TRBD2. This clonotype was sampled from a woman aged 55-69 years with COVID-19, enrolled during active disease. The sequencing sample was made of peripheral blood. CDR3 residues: CAISEGRSSGVDTQYF. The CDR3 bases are TGTGCCATCAGTGAGGGAAGGTCTAGCGGGGTTGATACGCAGTATTTT.